A single sample is the source of the 10 T cell receptor beta chains below, sequenced in a study of beta chain features in type 1 diabetes. Their antigens are not known. The entirety of the isolated RNA underwent reverse transcription, so expressed TCRB transcripts were sequenced. TCRdb keeps only in-frame clones here, not all; method: immunoSEQ multiplex PCR. Found here are 15,000 to 17,000 clones, almost 70% of them singletons; the top ten hold 2% to 2.5%. Overall study findings and caveats: Shortening of TCRB CDR3s, moderate but significant, appeared in all four CD4+ subsets of Type 1 diabetes patients.

Input material: Tregs from blood. The origin of the receptors is a man in his thirties or forties with type 1 diabetes.

This chain links TRBV10-1 with TRBJ2-7, with 9 bases identical to TRBD2. The junction had 11 bases not matched to a gene; V was cut back by 2 bases and J by 3 bases. CDR3 length equals 17 residues. Germline CDR1 and CDR2: WNHNN and SYGVQD (reference sequence). The CDR3 DNA reads as TGCGCCAGCAGTGAGGGACTACGGACTAGCGAGTTCTACGAGCAGTACTTC. This sequence encodes CASSEGLRTSEFYEQYF.

The chain carries TRBV14 and TRBJ2-2, with a possible D match to TRBD2 (5 bases). Germline V CDR1 and CDR2: SGHDN, FVKESK. The V end was cut by 2 bases, the J end by 4 bases, with 17 bases between. The CDR3 runs to 17 residues. The CDR3 nucleotides are TGTGCCAGCAGCCAATTGGATGTCGGACTGCGCACCGGGGAGCTGTTTTTT. It codes for CASSQLDVGLRTGELFF.

This clone showed up just once. The chain employs TRBV11-2 and TRBJ2-5, with 7 bases matching TRBD2. Losses at the gene ends were 3 bases for V and 3 bases for J; bases not matched to a gene: 1. This CDR3 has 13 amino acids. Germline V CDR1 and CDR2: SGHAT, FQNNGV. This chain's CDR3 is CASSFGGEETQYF. The CDR3 DNA follows: TGTGCCAGCAGCTTTGGGGGGGAAGAGACCCAGTACTTC.

The rearrangement uses TRBV20-1 and TRBJ1-2; D gene ambiguous. V shed 5 bases and J shed 4 bases, with 8 bases lying between them. The CDR3 totals 11 residues. Germline-derived CDR1 and CDR2 are DFQATT and SNEGSKA (reference sequence). The CDR3, as DNA: TGCAGTGCTCGACTGGGCTATGGCTACACCTTC. Protein product: CSARLGYGYTF.

The table lists this clone with a few counts. The J gene is TRBJ1-2, the V gene TRBV19; D is ambiguous. The CDR3 spans 14 residues. Trimming pared 3 bases from V and 1 base from J, leaving 9 bases between. CDR1 LNHDA and CDR2 SQIVND come from the germline V gene (reference sequence). The CDR3 protein is CASSIGLSNYGYTF. The CDR3 DNA sequence: TGTGCCAGTAGTATCGGACTGAGTAACTATGGCTACACCTTC.

The chain has TRBV30 and TRBJ1-5; D may be TRBD1 (6 bases). The CDR3 covers 14 residues. V lost 2 bases, J lost 5 bases, and 13 bases lay in between. In germline, CDR1 is GTSNPN, CDR2 SVGIG (reference sequence). The CDR3: CAWSPGTSDQPQHF. The DNA of the CDR3 is TGTGCCTGGAGTCCCGGGACAAGCGATCAGCCCCAGCATTTT.

This clone came up a few times. The chain has TRBV4-2 and TRBJ1-6; D not resolved. Germline V gene sequence: CDR1 LGHNA, CDR2 YNFKEQ. CDR3 length: 15 amino acids. The V gene lost 0 bases and the J gene lost 6 bases, with 9 bases spanning the gap. The CDR3 is CASSQDRNSNSPLHF. CDR3 sequence (DNA): TGTGCCAGCAGCCAAGACAGAAATTCTAATTCACCCCTCCACTTT.

This chain links TRBV2 with TRBJ1-1; 10 nucleotides line up with TRBD1. Germline V CDR1 and CDR2: SNHLY, FYNNEI. V lost 6 bases and J lost 5; bases outside the gene matches: 9. The CDR3 contains 15 residues. The CDR3 loop is CASSSWTGGWTEAFF. The CDR3 DNA follows: TGTGCCAGCAGCTCCTGGACAGGGGGATGGACTGAAGCTTTCTTT.

The V and J genes are TRBV5-4 and TRBJ2-3; 9 positions match TRBD2. Germline CDR1 and CDR2: SGHNT and YYREEE (reference sequence). The V gene end was trimmed by 2 bases and the J gene end by 4 bases; junction bases not matched to a gene: 8. The CDR3 extends over 16 amino acids. CDR3 protein: CASSFKSGGRADTQYF. In DNA form, the CDR3 reads TGTGCCAGCAGCTTTAAGAGCGGGGGGCGGGCAGATACGCAGTATTTT. Full variable domain (outside the CDR3, taken from reference TRBV5-4 and TRBJ2-3): ETGVTQSPTHLIKTRGQQVTLRCSSQSGHNTVSWYQQALGQGPQFIFQYYREEENGRGNFPPRFSGLQFPNYSSELNVNALELDDSALYLCASSFKSGGRADTQYFGPGTRLTVL.

In its sample, this clone was seen a few times. The chain recombines TRBV19 with TRBJ2-3; no clear D gene. The CDR3 is 11 residues long. V was pared by 6 bases and J by 6 bases, with 7 bases between. The germline V gene has CDR1 LNHDA and CDR2 SQIVND (reference sequence). CDR3 nucleotide sequence: TGTGCCAGTAGGGTTCGGGATACGCAGTATTTT. The encoded protein is CASRVRDTQYF.